This record looks at one T cell receptor (beta chain) sequence and its context. The antigen remains unidentified. Donors were healthy HIV-negative adults without recently reported acute infections or vaccinations. The sample originates from a study of shared clonotypes between healthy human individuals. General study points: The sampled material consisted only of blood, and tissue repertoires are likely to differ.

Genomic DNA (from each subset) was split evenly across several immunoSEQ plates. Sequencing was performed with immunoSEQ multiplex PCR; in TCRdb, only in-frame clones are kept and a portion is missing. Counted here are approximately 640,000 clones, 90% occurring once; the ten biggest clones make up about a third. Between the trimmed V and J ends, which lost 0 bases and 8 bases, there was a span of 19 bases. The CDR3 totals 15 residues. The germline CDR1 and CDR2 sequences are GTSNPN and SVGIG (reference sequence). The receptor was isolated from a man aged 18-30 years in good health. Some clones in this sample may be carry-over from other donors' samples. Sequencing used memory CD8+ T cells from PBMCs. Subset given: CD45RO+ cells pooled with CCR7-negative TemRA cells. The chain has TRBV30 and TRBJ1-2; D is ambiguous. CDR3 in amino acids: CAWSVRNWGNGGYTF. The CDR3 DNA sequence: TGTGCCTGGAGTGTACGTAATTGGGGAAACGGCGGCTACACCTTC.